These 5 T cell receptor beta chains share one sample of origin, sequenced in a study of T cell repertoires in cytomegalovirus infection. TCRdb ran MiXCR on the reads and lists one entry per CDR3 protein. The data hold 550,000 to 850,000 distinct CDR3 sequences, with about 33% observed a single time. These receptors have no identified antigens. The starting material was cultured PBMCs, obtained from culture after CMV antigen stimulation. The receptor source for this set is a human donor in good health (CMV status not recorded). Some clones in this sample may be carry-over from other donors' samples.

This sequence joins TRBV30 and TRBJ2-7; D is ambiguous. With 5 bases removed from V and 5 bases from J, the gap between germline ends came to 10 bases. Germline values: CDR1 GTSNPN, CDR2 SVGIG (reference sequence). The CDR3 totals 11 residues. The CDR3 coding sequence is TGTGCCTGGGGGGTGGCACACGAGCAGTACTTC. Its protein is CAWGVAHEQYF.

V usage is TRBV6-5 and J usage is TRBJ2-7, with TRBD2 matching 7 bases. Per germline, CDR1 MNHEY and CDR2 SVGAGI. There are 15 residues in the CDR3. Germline trimming cut 2 bases from V and 1 base from J; bases unmatched to any gene: 5. CDR3 loop: CASSYEAGESYEQYF. The CDR3 coding sequence is TGTGCCAGCAGTTACGAGGCGGGAGAATCCTACGAGCAGTACTTC.

This clonotype appeared a few times. The chain has TRBV7-2 and TRBJ2-1, with 8 bases aligning to TRBD2. Unmatched junction bases numbered 6, after V lost 3 bases and J lost 8 bases. Germline lookup yields CDR1 SGHTA and CDR2 FQGNSA. The CDR3 has 14 residues. CDR3 nucleotide sequence: TGTGCCAGCAGCTTGGGACTAGATCGTCATGAGCAGTTCTTC. It yields the protein CASSLGLDRHEQFF.

The DNA for the CDR3 is TGTGCCAGCATTCTCCACGGGACGGATAAACGGAACACTGAAGCTTTCTTT. As protein: CASILHGTDKRNTEAFF. The chain uses TRBV27 and TRBJ1-1; a possible D gene is TRBD1 (5 bases). The ends were cut back, 7 bases at V and 1 base at J, with 22 bases in the middle. The CDR3 spans 17 residues. Looked up from germline, CDR1 is MNHEY and CDR2 is SMNVEV (reference sequence).

This clonotype was counted ten times or more. The V and J genes are TRBV7-2 and TRBJ2-7; D could derive from TRBD1 or TRBD2 (5 bases each). The CDR3 is made up of 14 amino acids. V was clipped by 1 base and J by 5 bases, with 12 bases between them. Germline V gene lookup returns CDR1 SGHTA and CDR2 FQGNSA. DNA for the CDR3: TGTGCCAGCAGCTTAGTGCCGTGGGGGAACGAGCAGTACTTC. It yields the protein CASSLVPWGNEQYF.